This TCR beta chain was identified in a study of OX40 agonist ivuxolimab in advanced cancers. About the study: A male proportion of approximately 83% was recorded, with mean age approximately 64 years and range about 23 to 90. Patients achieving partial responses numbered three: one hepatocellular carcinoma case and two cutaneous melanoma cases.

This CDR3 has 16 amino acids. Germline V gene lookup returns CDR1 SGHRS and CDR2 YFSETQ. With respect to this clone: Its specificity is not known.

Study-wide results and limits: At 0.1 to 3.0 mg/kg, CD4+ and CD8+ blood T cells expanded clonally by week 6. Partial responders dosed at 0.1-3.0 mg/kg displayed clonal expansion ranking among the lowest.

Produced via immunoSEQ multiplex PCR; TCRdb's table is partial and in-frame only. The repertoire holds 55,000 to 85,000 clones, 80% to 90% seen once, with under 3.5% in the top ten. The receptor comes from an adult with an advanced solid tumor such as melanoma, head and neck, liver or kidney cancer. This chain joins TRBV5-1 and TRBJ2-6; D might be TRBD1 (5 bases). Sequences were derived from CD4+ or CD8+ T cells sorted from blood, sampled in a trial of the OX40 agonist ivuxolimab. The CDR3 nucleotides read TGCGGATCCTTCGACAGACCTCCCACTGGGGCCAACGTCCTGACTTTC. This encodes CGSFDRPPTGANVLTF.